Below are 26 T cell receptor beta chains sequenced from a single sample in a study of T cell responses to AZD1222 COVID-19 vaccine. Clones were sequenced by immunoSEQ multiplex PCR, and TCRdb holds only the in-frame ones, with some missing. The profile shows under 35,000 clones, 91% of them singletons. The source was peripheral blood, collected on day 0 of AZD1222 vaccination. The receptor set was obtained from an adult in good health.

V usage is TRBV7-9 and J usage is TRBJ2-3; D remains unclear. V was clipped by 5 bases and J by 4 bases, with 13 bases between them. In germline, CDR1 is SEHNR, CDR2 FQNEAQ (reference sequence). The CDR3 has 14 amino acids. This CDR3 reads CASSHGSAPDTQYF. DNA for the CDR3: TGTGCCAGCAGCCACGGGTCTGCCCCAGATACGCAGTATTTT.

The CDR3 is CASSLMDSGNTIYF. The CDR3 bases are TGTGCCAGCAGCTTAATGGACTCTGGAAACACCATATATTTT. The chain joins TRBV7-6 to TRBJ1-3; D is unclear. The CDR3 is 14 amino acids. Trimming took off 2 bases at V and 0 bases at J, with 5 bases between the two ends. Germline V gene data show CDR1 as SGHVS and CDR2 as FNYEAQ.

The chain has TRBV18 and TRBJ1-4, with D maybe TRBD1 (5 bases). This CDR3 spans 14 amino acids. Germline V gene lookup returns CDR1 KGHSH and CDR2 LQKENI. The V and J ends lost 3 bases and 8 bases respectively, with 13 bases between them. In DNA, the CDR3 is TGTGCCAGCTCACCGGCAAGGGCAGGGGAAAAACTGTTTTTT. Amino acids: CASSPARAGEKLFF. Filled out from reference TRBV18 and TRBJ1-4, the complete variable domain reads NAGVMQNPRHLVRRRGQEARLRCSPMKGHSHVYWYRQLPEEGLKFMVYLQKENIIDESGMPKERFSAEFPKEGPSILRIQQVVRGDSAAYFCASSPARAGEKLFFGSGTQLSVL.

The rearrangement joins TRBV5-1 to TRBJ2-7; no clear D. The CDR3 consists of 13 residues. Germline lookup yields CDR1 SGHRS and CDR2 YFSETQ. V lost 0 bases, J lost 2 bases, and 6 bases lay in between. The CDR3 DNA reads as TGCGCCAGCAGCTTGGTAGAAGCCTACGAGCAGTACTTC. This gives the protein CASSLVEAYEQYF. Using reference TRBV5-1 and TRBJ2-7 for the parts outside the CDR3, the full variable domain is KAGVTQTPRYLIKTRGQQVTLSCSPISGHRSVSWYQQTPGQGLQFLFEYFSETQRNKGNFPGRFSGRQFSNSRSEMNVSTLELGDSALYLCASSLVEAYEQYFGPGTRLTVT.

V gene TRBV6-2 or TRBV6-3 combines with J gene TRBJ2-5; 11 bases are shared with TRBD1. The V gene's germline CDR1 is MNHEY and CDR2 SVGEGT. V shed 2 bases and J 5 bases; nucleotides not matched to a gene: 4. The CDR3 runs 15 residues. CDR3 nucleotides: TGTGCCAGCAGTTACCTCGGACAGGGGGCGGAGACCCAGTACTTC. It encodes CASSYLGQGAETQYF.

The gene calls are TRBV29-1 and TRBJ2-5, with a tentative D call TRBD2 (5 bases). Trimming removed 7 bases from V and 7 bases from J, with 13 bases in between. Germline V gives CDR1 SQVTM, CDR2 ANQGSEA. The CDR3 has 11 residues. The CDR3 region is CSGWRSGTQYF. CDR3 DNA: TGCAGCGGTTGGAGGTCAGGGACCCAGTACTTC.

The chain is built from TRBV6-6 and TRBJ1-5; perhaps TRBD1 as D (5 bases). CDR1 and CDR2 from the germline V gene are MNHNY and SVGAGI (reference sequence). This CDR3 is 13 amino acids long. Trimming took 6 bases from V and 3 from J, leaving 9 bases between them. The DNA of the CDR3 is TGTGCCAGCAGCTTGGACAACAATCAGCCCCAGCATTTT. Translating it yields CASSLDNNQPQHF.

This chain uses TRBV6-5 with TRBJ1-4, with 9 bases identical to TRBD1. Germline trimming cut 3 bases from V and 3 bases from J; bases unmatched to any gene: 5. Germline CDR1 MNHEY, CDR2 SVGAGI. The CDR3 is 16 residues long. The DNA of the CDR3 is TGTGCCAGCAGTTATACAGGGGGCTCGGCTAATGAAAAACTGTTTTTT. Its translation is CASSYTGGSANEKLFF.

This chain connects TRBV6-4 to TRBJ1-2; D is ambiguous. Per the germline V gene, CDR1 is MRHNA and CDR2 is SNTAGT. V dropped 0 bases and J dropped 5 bases, with 16 bases sitting between them. This CDR3 has 16 residues. CDR3 protein: CASSDSYSPMGYGYTF. CDR3 DNA sequence: TGTGCCAGCAGTGACTCCTACAGCCCGATGGGGTATGGCTACACCTTC.

This clone was observed once. V usage is TRBV7-9 and J usage is TRBJ2-7; D remains unclear. Trimming pared 5 bases from V and 1 base from J, leaving 6 bases between. Germline values: CDR1 SEHNR, CDR2 FQNEAQ (reference sequence). This CDR3 comprises 12 residues. CDR3 in amino acids: CASSPESYEQYF. The DNA of the CDR3 is TGTGCCAGCAGCCCCGAATCCTACGAGCAGTACTTC.

The chain employs TRBV6-5 and TRBJ2-7; TRBD2 matches at 11 bases. V was clipped by 2 bases and J by 2 bases; unmatched bases: 5. This CDR3 is 16 amino acids long. Germline V CDR1 and CDR2: MNHEY, SVGAGI. CDR3 sequence (DNA): TGTGCCAGCAGTTACATCGGGACTAGCGGCCCCTACGAGCAGTACTTC. Translation gives CASSYIGTSGPYEQYF.

The chain is built from TRBV5-6 and TRBJ1-5; weak D call: TRBD1 (5 bases). Trimming pared 3 bases from V and 0 bases from J, leaving 10 bases between. CDR3 size: 15 residues. Per germline, CDR1 SGHDT and CDR2 YYEEEE. DNA for the CDR3: TGTGCCAGCAGCTCGAACGGACATAGCAATCAGCCCCAGCATTTT. Its translation: CASSSNGHSNQPQHF.

J is TRBJ1-6 and V is TRBV6-5, with 9 bases lining up with TRBD1. V was clipped by 10 bases and J by 11 bases; unmatched bases: 15. The CDR3 runs to 15 residues. CDR1 and CDR2 (germline): MNHEY, SVGAGI. The CDR3 loop is CATLGSGTGSAPLHF. In DNA, the CDR3 is TGTGCCACCCTAGGTTCCGGGACAGGGTCAGCACCCCTCCACTTT.

The V gene is TRBV6-6, the J gene TRBJ1-2; no firm D call. Trimming left V 6 bases short and J 5 bases short, with 16 bases between. The germline gives CDR1 MNHNY, CDR2 SVGAGI (reference sequence). The CDR3 length is 14 residues. CDR3 bases: TGTGCCAGCAGGAAACCCGACAACTATTATGGCTACACCTTC. Translated, it gives CASRKPDNYYGYTF.

This chain connects TRBV4-2 to TRBJ2-7, with D unresolved. Germline-derived CDR1 and CDR2 are LGHNA and YNFKEQ. The V and J ends lost 0 bases and 0 bases respectively, with 9 bases between them. CDR3 length: 15 residues. DNA for the CDR3: TGTGCCAGCAGCCAAGATGCCCAGATCTCCTACGAGCAGTACTTC. Residues: CASSQDAQISYEQYF.

Here the CDR3 reads CASSHVGGNSPLHF. The CDR3 region has the DNA TGTGCCAGCAGCCATGTAGGGGGTAATTCACCCCTCCACTTT. The genes are TRBV14 and TRBJ1-6; possibly TRBD1 for D (6 bases). CDR3 length equals 14 residues. Trimming cost V 3 bases and J 6 bases, with 9 bases left between them. The germline V gene has CDR1 SGHDN and CDR2 FVKESK.

The CDR3 protein is CASTPRGGGQPQHF. Written as DNA, the CDR3 is TGTGCCAGTACTCCTCGGGGAGGTGGTCAGCCCCAGCATTTT. The rearrangement uses TRBV19 and TRBJ1-5, with D unresolved. Germline CDR1 reads LNHDA; CDR2 reads SQIVND (reference sequence). The CDR3 is 14 residues long. Deletions cut 7 bases from V and 6 bases from J, with 16 bases between.

The CDR3, as DNA: TGTGCCAGCAGCTTGGCCAATCGGGCAGGGGGCTCTACCTATGGCTACACCTTC. It translates to CASSLANRAGGSTYGYTF. This chain uses TRBV5-6 with TRBJ1-2; TRBD1 aligns across 8 bases. The ends lost 0 bases at V and 4 bases at J; junction bases unmatched: 14. Germline CDR1 and CDR2: SGHDT and YYEEEE. The CDR3 contains 18 residues.

This clone turned up a few times. The CDR3 is CASSQSAGFGSGNTIYF. The CDR3, as DNA: TGTGCCAGCAGCCAATCGGCGGGATTTGGGTCTGGAAACACCATATATTTT. The rearrangement joins TRBV16 to TRBJ1-3; D is undetermined. Germline CDR1 and CDR2: KGHSY and FQNENV. The CDR3 runs to 17 residues. The germline V and J ends were trimmed by 0 bases and 1 base, with 13 bases remaining between them.

The CDR3 coding sequence is TGTGCCAGCAGTCCCCCGACGGGCACCGGGGAGCTGTTTTTT. Its translation is CASSPPTGTGELFF. This chain connects TRBV25-1 to TRBJ2-2; D is uncertain. V was shortened by 5 bases and J by 4 bases, with 11 bases between the two germline ends. This CDR3 region has 14 residues. Germline loops: CDR1 MGHDK, CDR2 SYGVNS.

J is TRBJ1-3 and V is TRBV11-2; TRBD1 matches 7 bases. The CDR3 sequence is 14 residues long. Looked up from germline, CDR1 is SGHAT and CDR2 is FQNNGV. The J segment lost 4 bases and the V segment lost 5 bases, leaving 5 bases of the junction unmatched. The DNA for the CDR3 is TGTGCCAGCAGCCAAGACAGGGTGGGAAACACCATATATTTT. It encodes CASSQDRVGNTIYF.

The chain couples TRBV11-2 to TRBJ1-1; no definite D call. The CDR3 sequence is 12 residues long. CDR1 is SGHAT and CDR2 is FQNNGV in the germline V gene. Trimming pared 2 bases from V and 1 base from J, leaving 2 bases between. CDR3 coding DNA: TGTGCCAGCAGCTTAAGGAACACTGAAGCTTTCTTT. This gives the protein CASSLRNTEAFF.

This chain links TRBV15 with TRBJ1-2; D gene ambiguous. Germline V gives CDR1 LNHNV, CDR2 YYDKDF (reference sequence). V was pared by 3 bases and J by 1 base, with 3 bases between. The CDR3 is 12 residues long. The CDR3 DNA sequence: TGTGCCACCAGCAGGGGTAACTATGGCTACACCTTC. This encodes CATSRGNYGYTF.

The gene calls are TRBV19 and TRBJ1-5; 7 bases match TRBD1. Trimming cost V 3 bases and J 6 bases; bases outside gene matches: 5. The CDR3 length is 14 residues. Per germline, CDR1 LNHDA and CDR2 SQIVND (reference sequence). CDR3 loop: CASSMGQQVQPQHF. In nucleotides, the CDR3 is TGTGCCAGTAGTATGGGACAGCAAGTTCAGCCCCAGCATTTT.

The J gene is TRBJ2-2, the V gene TRBV11-2; 9 bases map to TRBD2. The CDR3 extends over 17 amino acids. V shed 0 bases, J shed 4 bases, and the junction held 6 bases outside the gene matches. Per the germline V gene, CDR1 is SGHAT and CDR2 is FQNNGV. CDR3 in DNA: TGTGCCAGCAGCTTAGAGTGGCTAGCGGGGATCACCGGGGAGCTGTTTTTT. It is translated as CASSLEWLAGITGELFF.

The rearrangement links TRBV7-2 to TRBJ1-2; TRBD1 aligns across 11 bases. Germline V gene sequence: CDR1 SGHTA, CDR2 FQGNSA. There are 16 residues in the CDR3. The V segment lost 5 bases and the J segment 6 bases; nucleotides outside the gene matches: 11. The CDR3 nucleotides are TGTGCCAGCAGCCCGTACCCGGGACAGGGGGACCATGGCTACACCTTC. Translation: CASSPYPGQGDHGYTF.